The clone carrying this T cell receptor (beta chain) has at least ten counts. What it binds is not known. This entry is derived from a study of T-cell reconstitution after alpha-beta-depleted transplantation in children. Whole-study results and caveats: Among T cells one year after transplant, newly produced cells accounted for most counts and diversity. It was surviving recipient T cells and thymic progenitors that gave some patients high TCRbeta diversity at day 60. Several hundred expanded graft clones reportedly were the source of alpha-beta T cells about two months after transplant.

Unique molecular identifiers were incorporated when the TCRbeta library was constructed. TCRdb re-analysed the PCR reads in MiXCR, keeping a single row per CDR3 protein. The data hold 330,000 or so distinct CDR3 sequences, with about 9.4% observed a single time. Sequencing was performed on PBMCs, taken before TCRalphabeta/CD19-depleted stem cell transplant. This sequence was found in a boy younger than two with acute myeloid leukemia, due to receive a stem cell transplant.

CDR3: CASSWTGMNTEAFF. The CDR3 region has the DNA TGTGCCAGCAGTTGGACAGGGATGAACACTGAAGCTTTCTTT. The chain uses TRBV6-5 and TRBJ1-1; 8 bases align to TRBD1. V lost 4 bases, J lost 0 bases, and 1 base stayed unmatched. Germline assignment: CDR1 MNHEY and CDR2 SVGAGI. This CDR3 has 14 residues.